The TCR beta chain described here comes from a study of blood T cell repertoires in COVID-19. Assay used: immunoSEQ multiplex PCR; TCRdb lists only in-frame clones, some missing. The data hold over 100,000 clones, with 81% observed a single time. The V gene's germline CDR1 is SQVTM and CDR2 ANQGSEA. V was cut by 7 bases and J by 0 bases, with 10 bases left in between. The CDR3 spans 13 residues. The receptor was derived from a woman aged 55-70 years with active or convalescent COVID-19. This chain links TRBV29-1 with TRBJ1-3; D perhaps matches TRBD1 (6 bases). The sample consisted of peripheral blood. CDR3 in DNA: TGCAGCGAGGGGGGCCTCTCTGGAAACACCATATATTTT. Amino acids: CSEGGLSGNTIYF.